A selection of T cell receptor beta chains follows, all from one sample in a study of blood T cell repertoires in COVID-19. Sequencing was performed with immunoSEQ multiplex PCR; in TCRdb, only in-frame clones are kept and a portion is missing. The table shows 50,000 to 70,000 clones, with over 80% occurring only once. The sample consisted of peripheral blood. These receptors were collected from a human donor with active COVID-19. The donor label of this sample is uncertain. Both conserved end residues are part of each CDR3. The D gene is left open where the match is weak. The listing skips clone size in some rows; elsewhere it reads once, few, many or a size class.

J: TRBJ2-7
size: NA
V: TRBV2
D: TRBD2
DNA: TGTGCCAGCAGCCGGGGGAGGGCGGGGACCGGAACCTACGAGCAGTACTTC
CDR3: CASSRGRAGTGTYEQYF

J: TRBJ2-3
size: NA
V: TRBV11-2
D: TRBD2
DNA: TGTGCCAGCAGCCCTCGACTAGCTTCAGATACGCAGTATTTT
CDR3: CASSPRLASDTQYF

J: TRBJ2-3
size: NA
V: TRBV15
D: NA
DNA: TGTGCCACCAGCAAACAGGGAGATGGCACAGATACGCAGTATTTT
CDR3: CATSKQGDGTDTQYF

J: TRBJ2-3
size: NA
V: TRBV6-4
D: NA
DNA: TGTGCCAGCAGCCTAGACTTGTCCGGGGCAGATACGCAGTATTTT
CDR3: CASSLDLSGADTQYF

J: TRBJ1-1
size: NA
V: TRBV11-2
D: TRBD1
DNA: TGTGCCAGCAGCGCCGCCGGGACAGGGAACACTGAAGCTTTCTTT
CDR3: CASSAAGTGNTEAFF

J: TRBJ2-3
size: NA
V: TRBV7-7
D: TRBD2
DNA: TGTGCTAGCAGCTTAGAGCGGGGGGGCATGTATACGCAGTATTTT
CDR3: CASSLERGGMYTQYF

J: TRBJ2-7
size: NA
V: TRBV9
D: TRBD1
DNA: TGTGCCAGCAGCGTAGGGGACAGGGGAGTCTACGAGCAGTACTTC
CDR3: CASSVGDRGVYEQYF

J: TRBJ2-1
size: once
V: TRBV9
D: NA
DNA: TGTGCCAGCAGCGCCCAGGGGAACAATGAGCAGTTCTTC
CDR3: CASSAQGNNEQFF

J: TRBJ2-2
size: NA
V: TRBV19
D: TRBD2
DNA: TGTGCCAGTAGTATTCCGGCGGGGGTCGGGGAGCTGTTTTTT
CDR3: CASSIPAGVGELFF

J: TRBJ1-2
size: NA
V: TRBV27
D: NA
DNA: TGTGCCAGCAGTGTTAACCGACAGAACTATGGCTACACCTTC
CDR3: CASSVNRQNYGYTF

J: TRBJ2-7
size: few
V: TRBV7-2
D: TRBD2
DNA: TGTGCCAGCAGCTGGCTTCGGGAGGTTTGCGAGCAGTACTTC
CDR3: CASSWLREVCEQYF

J: TRBJ2-3
size: NA
V: TRBV9
D: TRBD2
DNA: TGTGCCAGCAGCGTTAGCGGGAGTTCAGATACGCAGTATTTT
CDR3: CASSVSGSSDTQYF

J: TRBJ2-1
size: NA
V: TRBV10-2
D: NA
DNA: TGCGCCAGCCTGGGGGCTCCCTCCTACAATGAGCAGTTCTTC
CDR3: CASLGAPSYNEQFF

J: TRBJ2-5
size: NA
V: TRBV10-3
D: TRBD1
DNA: TGTGCCATCAGTGCGACAGGGAGCGAGACCCAGTACTTC
CDR3: CAISATGSETQYF

J: TRBJ2-1
size: NA
V: TRBV27
D: NA
DNA: TGTGCCAGCAGTTTGTGGCGCAGGGGCACCTACAATGAGCAGTTCTTC
CDR3: CASSLWRRGTYNEQFF

J: TRBJ2-2
size: NA
V: TRBV6-1
D: TRBD2
DNA: TGTGCCAGCAGTGAATCCGGACTAGCGGGGGGCTCCAACACCGGGGAGCTGTTTTTT
CDR3: CASSESGLAGGSNTGELFF

J: TRBJ1-1
size: NA
V: TRBV7-6
D: TRBD1
DNA: TGTGCCAGCAGCTTCGGACAGGGAATGAACACTGAAGCTTTCTTT
CDR3: CASSFGQGMNTEAFF

J: TRBJ2-1
size: NA
V: TRBV24-1
D: TRBD2
DNA: TGTGCCACCAGTGAGAGACTAGCGGGAGTACACAATGAGCAGTTCTTC
CDR3: CATSERLAGVHNEQFF